This entry describes one TCR beta chain. Its antigen is unidentified. Specified time point: peripheral blood 6 weeks after treatment start. TCRdb's table, derived via immunoSEQ multiplex PCR, lists solely in-frame clones and lacks some. The table shows around 50,000 clones, with approximately 85% occurring only once. V lost 6 bases to trimming and J lost 7 bases; unmatched junction nucleotides: 11. The CDR3 spans 13 residues. Germline V gene lookup returns CDR1 SQVTM and CDR2 ANQGSEA. The data derive from a study of PD-L1 blockade in urothelial cancer. Study results and limitations: Survival was better when pretreatment blood TCR clonality fell below the median.

The V and J genes are TRBV29-1 and TRBJ2-5; 7 bases map to TRBD1. The sample here was PBMCs, taken around atezolizumab (anti-PD-L1) treatment. The receptor's source is a man aged 45 to 65 with urothelial cancer. The CDR3 region has the DNA TGCAGCGTCCGTGGGGACAGTGAGGGGACCCAGTACTTC. Amino acids: CSVRGDSEGTQYF.